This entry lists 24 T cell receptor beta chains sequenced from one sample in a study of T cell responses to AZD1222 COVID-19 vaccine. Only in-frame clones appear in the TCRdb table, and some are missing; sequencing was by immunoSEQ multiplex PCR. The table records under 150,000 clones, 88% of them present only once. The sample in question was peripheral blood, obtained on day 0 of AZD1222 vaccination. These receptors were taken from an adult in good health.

CDR3 residues: CASSRGQGGGNSPLHF. The CDR3 DNA reads as TGTGCCAGCAGCCGAGGGCAGGGGGGGGGTAATTCACCCCTCCACTTT. The chain recombines TRBV7-8 with TRBJ1-6, with 7 bases that match TRBD1. CDR1 and CDR2 (germline): SGHVS, FQNEAQ. Trimming removed 5 bases from V and 6 bases from J; junction bases left unmatched: 10. The CDR3 runs to 16 residues.

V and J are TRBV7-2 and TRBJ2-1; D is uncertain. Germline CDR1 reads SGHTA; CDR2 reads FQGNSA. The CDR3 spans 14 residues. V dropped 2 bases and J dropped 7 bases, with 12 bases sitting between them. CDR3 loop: CASSLSSLRNEQFF. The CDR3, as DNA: TGTGCCAGCAGCTTATCTAGTTTGAGGAATGAGCAGTTCTTC.

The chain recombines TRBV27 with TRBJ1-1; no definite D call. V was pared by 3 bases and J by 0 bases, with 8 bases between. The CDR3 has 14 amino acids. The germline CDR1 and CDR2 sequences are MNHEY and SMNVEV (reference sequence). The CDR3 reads CASSLQYLNTEAFF. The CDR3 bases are TGTGCCAGCAGTTTGCAGTACTTGAACACTGAAGCTTTCTTT.

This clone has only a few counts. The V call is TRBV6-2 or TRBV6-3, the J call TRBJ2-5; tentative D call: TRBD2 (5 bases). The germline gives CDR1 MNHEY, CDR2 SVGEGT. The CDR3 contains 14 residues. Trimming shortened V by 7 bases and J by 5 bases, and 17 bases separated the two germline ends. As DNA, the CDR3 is TGTGCCAGCAACCCGAGGATCGGCGGGGAGACCCAGTACTTC. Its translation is CASNPRIGGETQYF.

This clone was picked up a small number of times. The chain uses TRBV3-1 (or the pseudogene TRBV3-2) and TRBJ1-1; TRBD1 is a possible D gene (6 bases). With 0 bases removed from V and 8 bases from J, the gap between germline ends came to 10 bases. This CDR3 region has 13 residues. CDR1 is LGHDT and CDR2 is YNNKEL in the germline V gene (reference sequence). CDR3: CASSQEATGEAFF. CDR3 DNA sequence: TGTGCCAGCAGCCAAGAAGCAACAGGGGAAGCTTTCTTT.

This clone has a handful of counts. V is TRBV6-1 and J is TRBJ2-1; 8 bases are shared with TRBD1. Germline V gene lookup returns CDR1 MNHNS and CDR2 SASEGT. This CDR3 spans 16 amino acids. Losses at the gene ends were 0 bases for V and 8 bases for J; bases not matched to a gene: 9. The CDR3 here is CASSEAEGQGGHEQFF. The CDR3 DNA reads TGTGCCAGCAGTGAAGCGGAAGGACAGGGTGGCCATGAGCAGTTCTTC.

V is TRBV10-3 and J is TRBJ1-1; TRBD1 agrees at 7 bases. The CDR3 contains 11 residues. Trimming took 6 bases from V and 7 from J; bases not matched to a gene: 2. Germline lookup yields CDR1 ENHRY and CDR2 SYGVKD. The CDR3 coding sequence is TGTGCCATCAGCGGGGACAGTGAAGCTTTCTTT. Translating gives CAISGDSEAFF.

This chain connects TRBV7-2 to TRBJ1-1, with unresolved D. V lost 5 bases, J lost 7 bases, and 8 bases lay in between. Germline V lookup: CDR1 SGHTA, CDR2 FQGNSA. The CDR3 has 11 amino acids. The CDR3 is CASSMVVEAFF. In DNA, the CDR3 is TGTGCCAGCAGCATGGTGGTTGAAGCTTTCTTT. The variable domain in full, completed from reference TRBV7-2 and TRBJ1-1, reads GAGVSQSPSNKVTEKGKDVELRCDPISGHTALYWYRQSLGQGLEFLIYFQGNSAPDKSGLPSDRFSAERTGGSVSTLTIQRTQQEDSAVYLCASSMVVEAFFGQGTRLTVV.

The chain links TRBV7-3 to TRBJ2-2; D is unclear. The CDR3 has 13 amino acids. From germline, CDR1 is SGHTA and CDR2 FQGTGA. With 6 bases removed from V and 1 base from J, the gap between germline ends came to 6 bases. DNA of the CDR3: TGTGCCAGCAGACGACGGAACACCGGGGAGCTGTTTTTT. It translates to CASRRRNTGELFF.

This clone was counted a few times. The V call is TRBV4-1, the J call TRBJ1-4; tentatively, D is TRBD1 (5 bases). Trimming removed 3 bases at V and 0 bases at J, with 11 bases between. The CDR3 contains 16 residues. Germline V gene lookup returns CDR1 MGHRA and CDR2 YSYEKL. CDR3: CASSQTETATNEKLFF. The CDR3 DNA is TGCGCCAGCAGCCAGACCGAGACAGCAACTAATGAAAAACTGTTTTTT.

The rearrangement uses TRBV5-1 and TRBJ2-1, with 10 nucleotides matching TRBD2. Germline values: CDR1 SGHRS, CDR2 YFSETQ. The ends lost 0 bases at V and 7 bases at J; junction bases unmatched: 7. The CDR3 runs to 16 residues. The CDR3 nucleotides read TGCGCCAGCAGCTTGGGCGGTAGCGGGGGGACAAATGAGCAGTTCTTC. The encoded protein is CASSLGGSGGTNEQFF.

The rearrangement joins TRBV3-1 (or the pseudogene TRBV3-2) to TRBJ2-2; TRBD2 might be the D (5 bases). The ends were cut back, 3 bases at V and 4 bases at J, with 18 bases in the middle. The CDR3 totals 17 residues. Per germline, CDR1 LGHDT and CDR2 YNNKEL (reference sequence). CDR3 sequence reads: CASSHRGRSIFTGELFF. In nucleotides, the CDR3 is TGTGCCAGCAGCCATCGGGGAAGATCGATTTTCACCGGGGAGCTGTTTTTT.

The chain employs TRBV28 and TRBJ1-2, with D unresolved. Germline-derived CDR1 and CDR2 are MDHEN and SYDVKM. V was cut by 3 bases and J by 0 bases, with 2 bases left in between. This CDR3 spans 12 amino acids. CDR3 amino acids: CASSFSNYGYTF. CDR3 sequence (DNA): TGTGCCAGCAGTTTTTCTAACTATGGCTACACCTTC.

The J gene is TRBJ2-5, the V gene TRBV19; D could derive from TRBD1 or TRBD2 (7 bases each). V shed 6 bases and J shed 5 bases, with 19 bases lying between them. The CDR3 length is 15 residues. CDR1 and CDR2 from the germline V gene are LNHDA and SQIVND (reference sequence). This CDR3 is CASSQRDSARETQYF. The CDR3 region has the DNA TGTGCCAGTAGCCAGCGGGACAGCGCAAGGGAGACCCAGTACTTC.

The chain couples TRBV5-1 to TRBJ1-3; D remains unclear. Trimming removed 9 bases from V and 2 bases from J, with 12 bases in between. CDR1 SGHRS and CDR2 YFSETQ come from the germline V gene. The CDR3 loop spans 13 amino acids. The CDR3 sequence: CATSLETGNTIYF. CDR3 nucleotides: TGCGCCACCTCGTTAGAAACTGGAAACACCATATATTTT.

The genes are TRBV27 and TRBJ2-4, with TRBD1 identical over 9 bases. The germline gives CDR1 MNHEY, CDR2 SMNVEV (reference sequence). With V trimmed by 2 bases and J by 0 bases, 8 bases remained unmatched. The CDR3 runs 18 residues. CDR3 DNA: TGTGCCAGCAGTTTACCACGGGACAGGGTTGGAGCCAAAAACATTCAGTACTTC. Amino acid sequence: CASSLPRDRVGAKNIQYF.

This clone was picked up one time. The CDR3 sequence: CASSPGGGGNTIYF. In nucleotides, the CDR3 is TGTGCCAGCTCACCTGGAGGGGGAGGAAACACCATATATTTT. The chain has TRBV18 and TRBJ1-3; TRBD1 might be the D (6 bases). Germline V gives CDR1 KGHSH, CDR2 LQKENI. The CDR3 extends over 14 amino acids. V lost 3 bases and J lost 4, with 10 bases in between. Based on the CDR3 plus reference TRBV18 and TRBJ1-3, the full variable domain is NAGVMQNPRHLVRRRGQEARLRCSPMKGHSHVYWYRQLPEEGLKFMVYLQKENIIDESGMPKERFSAEFPKEGPSILRIQQVVRGDSAAYFCASSPGGGGNTIYFGEGSWLTVV.

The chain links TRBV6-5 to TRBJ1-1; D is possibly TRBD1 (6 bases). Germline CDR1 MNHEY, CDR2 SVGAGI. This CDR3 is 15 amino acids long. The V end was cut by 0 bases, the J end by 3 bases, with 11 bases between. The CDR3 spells CASSYSDSSYTEAFF. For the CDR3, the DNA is TGTGCCAGCAGTTACTCGGACAGTTCTTACACTGAAGCTTTCTTT.

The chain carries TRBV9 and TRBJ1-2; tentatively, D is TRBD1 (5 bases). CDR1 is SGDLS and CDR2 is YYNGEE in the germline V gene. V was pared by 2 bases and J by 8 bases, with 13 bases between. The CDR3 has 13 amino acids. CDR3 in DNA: TGTGCCAGCAGCGTCGGGGGGTCCTGGGGCTACACCTTC. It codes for CASSVGGSWGYTF. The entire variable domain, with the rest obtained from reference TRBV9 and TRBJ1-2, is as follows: DSGVTQTPKHLITATGQRVTLRCSPRSGDLSVYWYQQSLDQGLQFLIQYYNGEERAKGNILERFSAQQFPDLHSELNLSSLELGDSALYFCASSVGGSWGYTFGSGTRLTVV.

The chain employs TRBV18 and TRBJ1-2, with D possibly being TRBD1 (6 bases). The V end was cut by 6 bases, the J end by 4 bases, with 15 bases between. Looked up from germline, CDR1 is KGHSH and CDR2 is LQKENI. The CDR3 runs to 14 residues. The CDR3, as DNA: TGTGCCAGCTCTGCGGAACAGGGTCTCTATGGCTACACCTTC. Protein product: CASSAEQGLYGYTF.

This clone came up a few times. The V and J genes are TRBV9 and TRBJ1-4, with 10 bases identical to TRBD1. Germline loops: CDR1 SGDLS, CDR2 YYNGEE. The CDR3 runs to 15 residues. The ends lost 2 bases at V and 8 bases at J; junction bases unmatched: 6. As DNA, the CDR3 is TGTGCCAGCAGCGTTCGACAGGGGGCGGAAGAAAAACTGTTTTTT. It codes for CASSVRQGAEEKLFF.

This CDR3 reads CASSQEAWRGDYGYTF. The CDR3 nucleotides are TGTGCCAGCAGCCAAGAAGCTTGGCGGGGCGACTATGGCTACACCTTC. This chain connects TRBV14 to TRBJ1-2, with TRBD1 as a possible D gene (5 bases). This CDR3 region has 16 residues. Trimming removed 0 bases from V and 3 bases from J, with 14 bases in between. Germline V gene sequence: CDR1 SGHDN, CDR2 FVKESK.

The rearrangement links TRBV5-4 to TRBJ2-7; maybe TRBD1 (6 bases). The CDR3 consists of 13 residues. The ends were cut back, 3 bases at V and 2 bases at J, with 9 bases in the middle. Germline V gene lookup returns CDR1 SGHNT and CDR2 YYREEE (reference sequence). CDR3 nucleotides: TGTGCCAGCAGCTACAGGGCCGCCTACGAGCAGTACTTC. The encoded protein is CASSYRAAYEQYF.

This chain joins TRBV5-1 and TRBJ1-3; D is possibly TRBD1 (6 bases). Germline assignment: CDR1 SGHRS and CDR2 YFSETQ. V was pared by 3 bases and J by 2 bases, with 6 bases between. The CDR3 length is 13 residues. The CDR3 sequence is CASSWDTGNTIYF. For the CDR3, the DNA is TGCGCCAGCAGCTGGGACACTGGAAACACCATATATTTT.